This passage covers 32 T cell receptor beta chains from one sample sequenced in a study of cytomegalovirus exposure and HLA in healthy donors. 60 Vbeta and 13 Jbeta primers were used in PCR. The assay was immunoSEQ multiplex PCR, and TCRdb's table has in-frame clones only and misses some. This table holds 120,000 or so clones, approximately 69% found once. Sequencing input: PBMCs. The source of these receptors is a woman between 50 and 59 years old in good health and CMV-seropositive.

This clone occurred a few times. The genes are TRBV2 and TRBJ2-5; D is undetermined. The CDR3 consists of 12 residues. Germline lookup yields CDR1 SNHLY and CDR2 FYNNEI. The V and J ends lost 7 bases and 5 bases respectively, with 11 bases between them. CDR3 sequence reads: CASMTRRETQYF. The CDR3 DNA reads as TGTGCCAGCATGACCCGGCGGGAGACCCAGTACTTC.

This clone was counted between two and nine times. The gene calls are TRBV19 and TRBJ1-2, with TRBD1 matching over 7 bases. J gave up 1 base and V 6 bases, and 11 bases lay outside the gene matches. The CDR3 length is 16 residues. Germline V gene data show CDR1 as LNHDA and CDR2 as SQIVND (reference sequence). The chain's CDR3 is CASSYTPSGGNYGYTF. The CDR3 nucleotides read TGTGCCAGTAGCTACACTCCTTCAGGGGGTAACTATGGCTACACCTTC.

The V and J genes are TRBV6-5 and TRBJ2-7, with a weak D call TRBD2 (5 bases). V was cut by 2 bases and J by 4 bases, with 18 bases left in between. The V gene's germline CDR1 is MNHEY and CDR2 SVGAGI. This CDR3 has 16 residues. CDR3 nucleotides: TGTGCCAGCAGTTACATCGCGGGCGTTAAATATTACGAGCAGTACTTC. Protein: CASSYIAGVKYYEQYF.

The chain links TRBV10-1 to TRBJ2-7; D unresolved. From germline, CDR1 is WNHNN and CDR2 SYGVQD (reference sequence). The CDR3 is 9 residues long. V dropped 7 bases and J dropped 7 bases, with 5 bases sitting between them. The DNA for the CDR3 is TGCGCCAGCACGGAGGAGCAGTACTTC. It yields the protein CASTEEQYF.

The V call is TRBV15, the J call TRBJ2-3, with a tentative D call TRBD1 (5 bases). Germline lookup yields CDR1 LNHNV and CDR2 YYDKDF (reference sequence). Deletions cut 6 bases from V and 6 bases from J, with 13 bases between. There are 13 residues in the CDR3. The CDR3 reads CATRGVFLDTQYF. The DNA for the CDR3 is TGTGCCACCAGAGGGGTGTTTCTGGATACGCAGTATTTT.

The genes are TRBV25-1 and TRBJ2-7; a weak D match, TRBD1 (5 bases). The ends were cut back, 0 bases at V and 3 bases at J, with 6 bases in the middle. The length of the CDR3 is 13 residues. Germline-derived CDR1 and CDR2 are MGHDK and SYGVNS. The CDR3 DNA is TGTGCCAGCAGTGAATATCAGGGCTACGAGCAGTACTTC. It codes for CASSEYQGYEQYF.

J is TRBJ1-3 and V is TRBV11-2, with D unresolved. CDR3 size: 13 residues. Germline V gene data show CDR1 as SGHAT and CDR2 as FQNNGV. The V end lost 1 base, the J end lost 4 bases, and 5 bases lay between the germline ends. The CDR3 reads CASSLGRGNTIYF. CDR3 nucleotide sequence: TGTGCCAGCAGCTTAGGCAGGGGAAACACCATATATTTT.

The chain links TRBV27 to TRBJ1-2; TRBD1 is a possible D gene (6 bases). The V and J ends lost 5 bases and 5 bases respectively, with 15 bases between them. This CDR3 region has 14 residues. Germline V gene data show CDR1 as MNHEY and CDR2 as SMNVEV (reference sequence). CDR3 amino acids: CASSDERGWYGYTF. The CDR3, as DNA: TGTGCCAGCAGTGATGAGAGGGGGTGGTATGGCTACACCTTC.

This chain joins TRBV6-1 and TRBJ2-7, with 11 bases that match TRBD2. V gave up 0 bases and J gave up 5 bases; unmatched junction bases: 3. The germline CDR1 and CDR2 sequences are MNHNS and SASEGT. This CDR3 has 15 amino acids. This chain's CDR3 is CASSEAGLAADEQYF. The CDR3 DNA reads TGTGCCAGCAGTGAAGCGGGACTAGCGGCTGACGAGCAGTACTTC.

The chain is built from TRBV7-2 and TRBJ2-1; TRBD2 agrees at 11 bases. V lost 5 bases, J lost 7 bases, and 7 bases stayed unmatched. Germline V gene lookup returns CDR1 SGHTA and CDR2 FQGNSA. The CDR3 extends over 15 amino acids. The CDR3 DNA sequence: TGTGCCAGCAGCCCTAGCGGGGGGAAAGGAAATGAGCAGTTCTTC. Encoded protein: CASSPSGGKGNEQFF.

The J gene is TRBJ2-7, the V gene TRBV19, with D perhaps TRBD2 (5 bases). The germline V gene has CDR1 LNHDA and CDR2 SQIVND (reference sequence). Trimming cost V 2 bases and J 5 bases, with 16 bases left between them. The CDR3 covers 15 residues. The CDR3 nucleotides are TGTGCCAGTAGTATACCGCGTTCTAGCCCCGACGAGCAGTACTTC. Its translation is CASSIPRSSPDEQYF.

The chain is built from TRBV4-1 and TRBJ1-1; D is unclear. Trimming left V 1 base short and J 3 bases short, with 15 bases between. CDR3 length: 16 amino acids. The V gene's germline CDR1 is MGHRA and CDR2 YSYEKL. The CDR3 is CASSQVRGGGDTEAFF. The DNA of the CDR3 is TGCGCCAGCAGCCAAGTACGGGGAGGTGGGGACACTGAAGCTTTCTTT.

The gene calls are TRBV19 and TRBJ1-2; D gene ambiguous. The germline V and J ends were trimmed by 5 bases and 3 bases, with 10 bases remaining between them. This CDR3 is 13 amino acids long. The germline V gene encodes CDR1 LNHDA and CDR2 SQIVND (reference sequence). CDR3 region: CASSLTVYYGYTF. The CDR3 coding sequence is TGTGCCAGTAGTCTAACGGTCTACTATGGCTACACCTTC.

This chain uses TRBV9 with TRBJ1-2; D possibly corresponds to TRBD1 (6 bases). Per the germline V gene, CDR1 is SGDLS and CDR2 is YYNGEE. CDR3 length: 12 amino acids. The V end lost 3 bases, the J end lost 8 bases, and 11 bases lay between the germline ends. This CDR3 reads CASSGRTAGYTF. Written as DNA, the CDR3 is TGTGCCAGCAGCGGCAGGACAGCGGGCTACACCTTC.

A single count supports this clone. The V call is TRBV27, the J call TRBJ2-5; tentatively, D is TRBD1 (7 bases). The CDR3 extends over 14 amino acids. Germline CDR1 is MNHEY and CDR2 is SMNVEV (reference sequence). V was clipped by 2 bases and J by 5 bases, with 12 bases between them. The CDR3 DNA reads as TGTGCCAGCAGTTTACAGGGGGGCCGGGAGACCCAGTACTTC. It encodes CASSLQGGRETQYF.

This clone was detected only a few times. The chain employs TRBV7-9 and TRBJ2-7; tentatively, D is TRBD1 (5 bases). There are 15 residues in the CDR3. The V end was cut by 5 bases, the J end by 0 bases, with 14 bases between. Germline lookup yields CDR1 SEHNR and CDR2 FQNEAQ (reference sequence). CDR3 protein: CASSQGRASSYEQYF. The CDR3 DNA reads TGTGCCAGCAGCCAGGGCAGGGCGAGCTCCTACGAGCAGTACTTC.

The rearrangement joins TRBV30 to TRBJ2-5; TRBD1 might be the D (6 bases). The CDR3 spans 16 residues. Germline V gene lookup returns CDR1 GTSNPN and CDR2 SVGIG (reference sequence). V lost 3 bases and J 6 bases, leaving 23 bases between the germline ends. In DNA, the CDR3 is TGTGCCTGGAGGGACTTAGTATTCGTCCGGGACAAGACCCAGTACTTC. Residues: CAWRDLVFVRDKTQYF.

This clone was recorded a few times. The chain uses TRBV4-1 and TRBJ1-2; tentative D call: TRBD1 (6 bases). The length of the CDR3 is 14 residues. The V gene lost 0 bases and the J gene lost 7 bases, with 12 bases spanning the gap. Germline V gene data show CDR1 as MGHRA and CDR2 as YSYEKL. The DNA of the CDR3 is TGCGCCAGCAGCCAAGATTCAGGGGCTGGTGGCTACACCTTC. Its protein is CASSQDSGAGGYTF.

The V gene is TRBV18, the J gene TRBJ1-5; tentatively, D is TRBD1 (5 bases). The CDR3 sequence is 17 residues long. V lost 2 bases to trimming and J lost 2 bases, with 16 bases between them. The V gene's germline CDR1 is KGHSH and CDR2 LQKENI. The CDR3 loop is CASSPNRATGGNQPQHF. In DNA form, the CDR3 reads TGTGCCAGCTCACCAAACCGGGCTACGGGGGGCAATCAGCCCCAGCATTTT.

The chain carries TRBV11-2 and TRBJ1-5; possible D gene TRBD1, 5 bases. V lost 1 base, J lost 2 bases, and 6 bases lay in between. The CDR3 is made up of 14 amino acids. CDR1 is SGHAT and CDR2 is FQNNGV in the germline V gene. The CDR3 DNA reads TGTGCCAGCAGCTTAGTAGGGGGCAATCAGCCCCAGCATTTT. Translating gives CASSLVGGNQPQHF.

This clone was detected only once. The gene calls are TRBV30 and TRBJ1-2; TRBD1 agrees at 9 bases. This CDR3 is built from 13 residues. The germline gives CDR1 GTSNPN, CDR2 SVGIG (reference sequence). J lost 7 bases, V lost 8 bases, and 11 bases had no gene match. CDR3 nucleotide sequence: TGTGCCCGGGATCGAGGGACAGGGACTGGCTACACCTTC. Translating gives CARDRGTGTGYTF. The full variable domain, its missing parts supplied by reference TRBV30 and TRBJ1-2, is SQTIHQWPATLVQPVGSPLSLECTVEGTSNPNLYWYRQAAGRGLQLLFYSVGIGQISSEVPQNLSASRPQDRQFILSSKKLLLSDSGFYLCARDRGTGTGYTFGSGTRLTVV.

This CDR3 reads CASSPTGNLRSEAFF. The DNA of the CDR3 is TGTGCCAGCTCACCAACCGGTAATCTCAGGTCTGAAGCTTTCTTT. The chain combines TRBV18 with TRBJ1-1; D unresolved. The V end was cut by 2 bases, the J end by 6 bases, with 16 bases between. CDR3 length: 15 amino acids. The germline CDR1 and CDR2 sequences are KGHSH and LQKENI.

The sample holds a few counts of this clone. V is TRBV19 and J is TRBJ1-1; no firm D call. This CDR3 comprises 15 residues. The germline V gene encodes CDR1 LNHDA and CDR2 SQIVND (reference sequence). Trimming shortened V by 3 bases and J by 5 bases, and 16 bases separated the two germline ends. The CDR3 is CASSIGAFDETEAFF. Written as DNA, the CDR3 is TGTGCCAGTAGTATTGGAGCGTTTGATGAAACTGAAGCTTTCTTT.

This clone was seen a few times. The rearrangement joins TRBV29-1 to TRBJ2-7; D is possibly TRBD2 (6 bases). The CDR3 covers 14 residues. With 4 bases removed from V and 6 bases from J, the gap between germline ends came to 19 bases. Germline values: CDR1 SQVTM, CDR2 ANQGSEA. In DNA form, the CDR3 reads TGCAGCGTTGTGGGGGGAGGAATGTTGAGCGAGCAGTACTTC. Its translation: CSVVGGGMLSEQYF.

The chain joins TRBV5-1 to TRBJ2-5; 7 nucleotides agree with TRBD1. V was pared by 3 bases and J by 1 base, with 3 bases of the junction left unmatched. Per germline, CDR1 SGHRS and CDR2 YFSETQ. This CDR3 is 14 amino acids long. The CDR3 region has the DNA TGCGCCAGCAGCTACGGGACAGTCCAAGAGACCCAGTACTTC. It yields the protein CASSYGTVQETQYF.

CDR3 DNA sequence: TGTGCCAGCAGCCAACCCCCGGGACAGGGACACACTGAAGCTTTCTTT. Amino acids: CASSQPPGQGHTEAFF. The chain joins TRBV14 to TRBJ1-1; 9 nucleotides align to TRBD1. The CDR3 length is 16 residues. Per the germline V gene, CDR1 is SGHDN and CDR2 is FVKESK. V lost 2 bases and J lost 3; bases outside the gene matches: 7. Full variable domain (missing parts from reference TRBV14 and TRBJ1-1): EAGVTQFPSHSVIEKGQTVTLRCDPISGHDNLYWYRRVMGKEIKFLLHFVKESKQDESGMPNNRFLAERTGGTYSTLKVQPAELEDSGVYFCASSQPPGQGHTEAFFGQGTRLTVV.

V usage is TRBV5-1 and J usage is TRBJ1-1; TRBD1 might be the D (6 bases). Trimming stripped 4 bases from V and 3 bases from J, with 25 bases between. CDR1 is SGHRS and CDR2 is YFSETQ in the germline V gene. This CDR3 comprises 18 residues. CDR3 sequence (DNA): TGCGCCAGCAGCAAACGCTCGGCGGGGGGGGGCGATCACACTGAAGCTTTCTTT. Its protein is CASSKRSAGGGDHTEAFF.

V usage is TRBV9 and J usage is TRBJ1-3, with D perhaps matching TRBD1 (6 bases). V was shortened by 8 bases and J by 3 bases, with 15 bases between the two germline ends. Germline CDR1 and CDR2: SGDLS and YYNGEE. This CDR3 is built from 14 residues. CDR3 amino acids: CASSQGTIGNTIYF. In DNA, the CDR3 is TGTGCCAGTTCACAGGGCACAATTGGAAACACCATATATTTT.

The CDR3 protein is CAWKVVAGGFHEQFF. DNA for the CDR3: TGTGCCTGGAAGGTGGTAGCGGGAGGGTTCCATGAGCAGTTCTTC. V is TRBV30 and J is TRBJ2-1; 11 nucleotides agree with TRBD2. The CDR3 is made up of 15 amino acids. Trimming at V came to 4 bases and at J to 8 bases, leaving 10 bases not matched to a gene. Looked up from germline, CDR1 is GTSNPN and CDR2 is SVGIG (reference sequence).

The J gene is TRBJ2-1, the V gene TRBV7-9; 11 bases match TRBD2. Germline CDR1 SEHNR, CDR2 FQNEAQ (reference sequence). V lost 1 base, J lost 4 bases, and 9 bases stayed unmatched. The CDR3 runs 18 residues. Here the CDR3 DNA reads TGTGCCAGCAGCTTAGACGGGTTCGGACTAGCGGGTTACAATGAGCAGTTCTTC. Its translation: CASSLDGFGLAGYNEQFF.

The CDR3 DNA reads as TGTGCCACTAGACCGGGGGACACTGAAGCTTTCTTT. Its protein is CATRPGDTEAFF. The J gene is TRBJ1-1, the V gene TRBV10-3; weak D call: TRBD1 (5 bases). Trimming took 10 bases from V and 3 from J, leaving 12 bases between them. Per germline, CDR1 ENHRY and CDR2 SYGVKD. The CDR3 covers 12 residues.

The genes are TRBV10-3 and TRBJ1-4; 9 positions match TRBD1. Germline V CDR1 and CDR2: ENHRY, SYGVKD. The CDR3 has 13 residues. The junction had 1 base not matched to a gene; V was cut back by 3 bases and J by 8 bases. CDR3 nucleotides: TGTGCCATCAGTGACGGACAGGGGGAAAAACTGTTTTTT. This codes for CAISDGQGEKLFF.